One and the same sample provided the 25 T cell receptor beta chains below, sequenced in a study of radiotherapy plus CTLA-4 blockade in lung cancer (dated by TCRdb to the late 2010s). Preparation of the library involved the immunoSEQ multiplex PCR assay. Drawn from immuneACCESS, this table holds only the in-frame rearrangements with V and J called that TCRdb kept. Clones are partly lost; checked studies trace under half to an unresolved V gene and leave the rest unexplained. Present in this sample are some 90,000 clones, approximately 84% of which were seen just once. Just over 2% of the sample lies in the top ten. The starting material was peripheral blood, obtained from a patient treated with radiotherapy plus ipilimumab. These receptors all come from a human donor with non-small cell lung cancer who had a partial response to radiotherapy plus ipilimumab.

In its sample, this clone was seen once. The CDR3 is CASSEPHRGKATDTQYF. The CDR3 nucleotides read TGCGCCAGCAGCGAACCCCACAGGGGAAAGGCCACAGATACGCAGTATTTT. V is TRBV5-1 and J is TRBJ2-3; 7 bases align to TRBD1. The CDR3 extends over 17 amino acids. Germline CDR1 reads SGHRS; CDR2 reads YFSETQ. The V and J ends lost 4 bases and 2 bases, in that order; junction bases with no gene match: 13.

CDR3 protein: CASSQGLAGGSEQFF. CDR3 coding DNA: TGCGCCAGCAGCCAAGGACTAGCGGGAGGTTCGGAGCAGTTCTTC. V usage is TRBV4-1 and J usage is TRBJ2-1; 13 bases agree with TRBD2. V was clipped by 1 base and J by 10 bases; unmatched bases: 4. This CDR3 comprises 15 residues. Germline V gene sequence: CDR1 MGHRA, CDR2 YSYEKL.

The gene calls are TRBV9 and TRBJ2-1; D is perhaps TRBD2 (5 bases). Germline V gene sequence: CDR1 SGDLS, CDR2 YYNGEE. The CDR3 has 16 amino acids. V shed 2 bases and J shed 7 bases, with 19 bases lying between them. CDR3: CASSVPAAPWANEQFF. In DNA, the CDR3 is TGTGCCAGCAGCGTTCCAGCGGCCCCCTGGGCAAATGAGCAGTTCTTC.

The J gene is TRBJ1-2, the V gene TRBV6-5, with TRBD1 matching 11 bases. The CDR3 is made up of 15 amino acids. J was trimmed by 7 bases and V by 6 bases; bases with no gene match: 10. CDR1 and CDR2 (germline): MNHEY, SVGAGI. This CDR3 is CASSPGQGAYSGYTF. In DNA, the CDR3 is TGTGCCAGCAGCCCTGGACAGGGGGCTTATAGTGGCTACACCTTC.

The chain links TRBV5-1 to TRBJ2-5; 8 bases match TRBD1. The DNA end lines up better with TRBJ2-7; the J call may be wrong. The CDR3 has 14 amino acids. CDR1 is SGHRS and CDR2 is YFSETQ in the germline V gene. This CDR3 is CASSLDRGFYEQYF. CDR3 DNA: TGCGCCAGCAGCTTGGACAGGGGGTTCTACGAGCAGTACTTC.

The chain is built from TRBV6-1 and TRBJ2-4; D possibly corresponds to TRBD2 (7 bases). CDR3 length: 15 amino acids. Germline V CDR1 and CDR2: MNHNS, SASEGT. The V end was cut by 2 bases, the J end by 8 bases, with 16 bases between. CDR3 region: CASSETGWGGDIQYF. CDR3 DNA: TGTGCCAGCAGTGAAACAGGGTGGGGGGGGGACATTCAGTACTTC.

The J gene is TRBJ1-5, the V gene TRBV28, with D perhaps matching TRBD1 (5 bases). Trimming removed 8 bases from V and 3 bases from J, with 14 bases in between. This CDR3 is built from 14 residues. CDR1 is MDHEN and CDR2 is SYDVKM in the germline V gene. DNA for the CDR3: TGTGCCAGCTTCTCAGGGCTGTCCAATCAGCCCCAGCATTTT. It specifies CASFSGLSNQPQHF.

The V and J genes are TRBV11-2 and TRBJ1-3; 7 nucleotides align to TRBD1. V shed 5 bases, J shed 1 base, and the junction held 11 bases outside the gene matches. Germline-derived CDR1 and CDR2 are SGHAT and FQNNGV. The CDR3 loop spans 17 amino acids. The CDR3 sequence: CASSLTPTRGSGNTIYF. The CDR3 DNA follows: TGTGCCAGCAGCCTAACCCCGACCAGGGGGTCTGGAAACACCATATATTTT.

The chain employs TRBV5-4 and TRBJ1-3; TRBD1 matches at 7 bases. Germline V lookup: CDR1 SGHNT, CDR2 YYREEE (reference sequence). V was pared by 4 bases and J by 2 bases, with 3 bases of the junction left unmatched. This CDR3 is built from 14 residues. CDR3 protein: CASSLGQAGNTIYF. The CDR3 DNA follows: TGTGCCAGCAGCCTAGGACAGGCTGGAAACACCATATATTTT.

The rearrangement uses TRBV7-2 and TRBJ2-5, with 9 bases lining up with TRBD1. After removal of 3 bases from V and 2 bases from J, the junction contained 7 bases not matched to a gene. Germline V gene data show CDR1 as SGHTA and CDR2 as FQGNSA. CDR3 size: 16 residues. The CDR3 region has the DNA TGTGCCAGCAGCTTTGGACAGGGGAGGGGGCAAGAGACCCAGTACTTC. It codes for CASSFGQGRGQETQYF. The full variable domain, with the rest looked up from reference TRBV7-2 and TRBJ2-5, is GAGVSQSPSNKVTEKGKDVELRCDPISGHTALYWYRQSLGQGLEFLIYFQGNSAPDKSGLPSDRFSAERTGGSVSTLTIQRTQQEDSAVYLCASSFGQGRGQETQYFGPGTRLLVL.

This clone has a single count. The sample carries other DNA sequences with the same CDR3. The chain is built from TRBV4-2 and TRBJ2-1; TRBD2 aligns across 8 bases. This CDR3 is 16 amino acids long. V lost 0 bases and J lost 3; bases outside the gene matches: 4. CDR1 and CDR2 (germline): LGHNA, YNFKEQ. The CDR3 region has the DNA TGTGCCAGCAGCCAAGATTTAGCGGGAAGCTACAATGAGCAGTTCTTC. Amino acids: CASSQDLAGSYNEQFF.

A single count supports this clone. The rearrangement uses TRBV2 and TRBJ1-3; 7 bases line up with TRBD1. V shed 4 bases, J shed 0 bases, and the junction held 3 bases outside the gene matches. The germline gives CDR1 SNHLY, CDR2 FYNNEI. This CDR3 spans 15 amino acids. Written as DNA, the CDR3 is TGTGCCAGCAGTGGACAGGGAGTCTCTGGAAACACCATATATTTT. Amino acids: CASSGQGVSGNTIYF.

V and J are TRBV6-5 and TRBJ2-7; the D gene is possibly TRBD1 (6 bases). The CDR3 has 14 residues. The V end was cut by 2 bases, the J end by 6 bases, with 14 bases between. Germline V gene lookup returns CDR1 MNHEY and CDR2 SVGAGI. The CDR3 loop reads CASSYVRARGEQYF. In DNA, the CDR3 is TGTGCCAGCAGTTACGTCAGGGCCAGGGGCGAGCAGTACTTC.

The rearrangement links TRBV5-1 to TRBJ1-1; 8 bases align to TRBD1. The CDR3 extends over 15 amino acids. Germline V gene lookup returns CDR1 SGHRS and CDR2 YFSETQ. J gave up 2 bases and V 2 bases, and 5 bases lay outside the gene matches. CDR3 nucleotide sequence: TGCGCCAGCAGCTTAAGACAGGGGAGAAACACTGAAGCTTTCTTT. Protein: CASSLRQGRNTEAFF.

The V gene is TRBV15, the J gene TRBJ2-1; 13 nucleotides line up with TRBD2. The length of the CDR3 is 15 residues. Germline CDR1 reads LNHNV; CDR2 reads YYDKDF (reference sequence). V was clipped by 6 bases and J by 10 bases; unmatched bases: 9. CDR3 sequence (DNA): TGTGCCACCAGAGAACTAGCGGGAGGGCTTGGGGAGCAGTTCTTC. Its protein is CATRELAGGLGEQFF.

The V and J genes are TRBV6-1 and TRBJ1-1; maybe TRBD1 (6 bases). This CDR3 spans 14 amino acids. The V gene's germline CDR1 is MNHNS and CDR2 SASEGT. V dropped 1 base and J dropped 3 bases, with 9 bases sitting between them. This chain's CDR3 is CASSEEAGDTEAFF. CDR3 sequence (DNA): TGTGCCAGCAGTGAAGAGGCAGGGGACACTGAAGCTTTCTTT.

The table lists this clone with a count of one. V usage is TRBV4-1 and J usage is TRBJ2-1, with D maybe TRBD2 (6 bases). The CDR3 loop spans 13 amino acids. Per germline, CDR1 MGHRA and CDR2 YSYEKL. With 0 bases removed from V and 16 bases from J, the gap between germline ends came to 16 bases. The CDR3 nucleotides are TGCGCCAGCAGCCAAGATCGGGGCAGGGACTGCTTCTTC. It yields the protein CASSQDRGRDCFF.

This clone was observed a few times. The chain combines TRBV7-2 with TRBJ2-3; tentatively, D is TRBD2 (5 bases). There are 13 residues in the CDR3. CDR1 is SGHTA, CDR2 FQGNSA, per germline. V was pared by 8 bases and J by 3 bases, with 12 bases between. CDR3: CASGLTITDTQYF. The CDR3 DNA follows: TGTGCCAGCGGTTTGACTATTACAGATACGCAGTATTTT.

Here the CDR3 DNA reads TGTGCCAGCAGCCCTAGGACAGACTCTGGAAACACCATATATTTT. Its protein product is CASSPRTDSGNTIYF. The chain couples TRBV13 to TRBJ1-3; the D gene is possibly TRBD1 (6 bases). Trimming stripped 5 bases from V and 0 bases from J, with 11 bases between. Looked up from germline, CDR1 is PRHDT and CDR2 is FYEKMQ (reference sequence). CDR3 length: 15 amino acids.

The J gene is TRBJ2-7, the V gene TRBV6-1, with D maybe TRBD2 (5 bases). This CDR3 is built from 13 residues. Germline CDR1 MNHNS, CDR2 SASEGT. Trimming left V 5 bases short and J 3 bases short, with 11 bases between. The CDR3 region is CASSMEVGYEQYV. The CDR3 DNA follows: TGTGCCAGCAGTATGGAGGTGGGCTACGAGCAGTACGTC.

The chain uses TRBV9 and TRBJ2-2; 9 positions agree with TRBD1. V was clipped by 3 bases and J by 5 bases; unmatched bases: 2. The germline CDR1 and CDR2 sequences are SGDLS and YYNGEE. There are 14 residues in the CDR3. DNA of the CDR3: TGTGCCAGCAGCGCGACAGGGGGGACCGGGGAGCTGTTTTTT. Its translation: CASSATGGTGELFF.

V usage is TRBV6-6 and J usage is TRBJ2-1; 8 positions match TRBD1. With V trimmed by 6 bases and J by 7 bases, 8 bases remained unmatched. The CDR3 has 14 amino acids. CDR1 and CDR2 from the germline V gene are MNHNY and SVGAGI (reference sequence). In DNA, the CDR3 is TGTGCCAGCAGATCCGGGACAGGTGGAAATGAGCAGTTCTTC. As protein: CASRSGTGGNEQFF.

The rearrangement joins TRBV29-1 to TRBJ2-2, with 9 bases aligning to TRBD2. The V gene's germline CDR1 is SQVTM and CDR2 ANQGSEA. The CDR3 runs 14 residues. The ends lost 4 bases at V and 2 bases at J; junction bases unmatched: 2. The CDR3: CSVGLAENTGELFF. The CDR3 region has the DNA TGCAGCGTTGGACTAGCGGAAAACACCGGGGAGCTGTTTTTT.

V is TRBV7-8 and J is TRBJ2-1, with 7 bases that match TRBD2. CDR1 and CDR2 from the germline V gene are SGHVS and FQNEAQ. The CDR3 is 15 amino acids. J gave up 0 bases and V 5 bases, and 4 bases lay outside the gene matches. The CDR3 here is CASSTGLGSYNEQFF. The CDR3, as DNA: TGTGCCAGCAGCACTGGACTAGGCTCCTACAATGAGCAGTTCTTC.

The rearrangement links TRBV28 to TRBJ1-4; 9 bases agree with TRBD1. V shed 7 bases, J shed 7 bases, and the junction held 13 bases outside the gene matches. The germline V gene encodes CDR1 MDHEN and CDR2 SYDVKM. The CDR3 is made up of 16 amino acids. This chain's CDR3 is CASNPFQQGASEKLFF. In DNA form, the CDR3 reads TGTGCCAGCAACCCTTTCCAACAGGGGGCAAGTGAAAAACTGTTTTTT.